These 22 T cell receptor beta chains were all obtained from the same sample, sequenced in a study of memory CD4+ T cells and cytomegalovirus serostatus. Measured with immunoSEQ multiplex PCR; TCRdb has only the in-frame clones, and not every one. The table has about 64,000 clones, 60% to 80% seen once; the top ten hold 0.7% to 0.9%. The sort gate was single viable CD3+CD4+CD8-CD45RO+ cells for memory CD4+ T cells. Sequencing was done on a sample of memory CD4+ T cells from blood. Receptors were obtained from an adult in good health and CMV-seronegative.

This sequence joins TRBV9 and TRBJ1-1; no firm D call. The CDR3 extends over 14 amino acids. V gave up 2 bases and J gave up 3 bases, with 11 bases separating them. Per the germline V gene, CDR1 is SGDLS and CDR2 is YYNGEE. The CDR3 DNA reads TGTGCCAGCAGCGTCGGTAGCATGGACACTGAAGCTTTCTTT. Amino acid sequence: CASSVGSMDTEAFF. Supplemented by reference TRBV9 and TRBJ1-1, the full variable domain reads DSGVTQTPKHLITATGQRVTLRCSPRSGDLSVYWYQQSLDQGLQFLIQYYNGEERAKGNILERFSAQQFPDLHSELNLSSLELGDSALYFCASSVGSMDTEAFFGQGTRLTVV.

The chain combines TRBV7-9 with TRBJ2-2; unclear D gene. V lost 6 bases and J 2 bases, leaving 13 bases between the germline ends. The CDR3 is 15 residues long. CDR1 SEHNR and CDR2 FQNEAQ come from the germline V gene (reference sequence). The CDR3 DNA reads TGTGCCAGCAGATCCCCTAGGTCCAACACCGGGGAGCTGTTTTTT. Amino acid sequence: CASRSPRSNTGELFF. The variable domain in full, completed from reference TRBV7-9 and TRBJ2-2, reads DTGVSQNPRHKITKRGQNVTFRCDPISEHNRLYWYRQTLGQGPEFLTYFQNEAQLEKSRLLSDRFSAERPKGSFSTLEIQRTEQGDSAMYLCASRSPRSNTGELFFGEGSRLTVL.

The chain employs TRBV25-1 and TRBJ2-7; D tentatively fits TRBD1 or TRBD2 (6 bases each). CDR1 and CDR2 from the germline V gene are MGHDK and SYGVNS. V was cut by 2 bases and J by 2 bases, with 13 bases left in between. This CDR3 has 15 residues. CDR3 sequence reads: CASSEPEGVTYEQYF. The DNA of the CDR3 is TGTGCCAGCAGTGAACCGGAGGGGGTCACCTACGAGCAGTACTTC.

This clone was picked up a small number of times. The V and J genes are TRBV7-9 and TRBJ2-2; unclear D gene. The CDR3 sequence is 14 residues long. Germline V lookup: CDR1 SEHNR, CDR2 FQNEAQ (reference sequence). V was clipped by 7 bases and J by 6 bases, with 15 bases between them. The CDR3 reads CASILRADSGELFF. DNA of the CDR3: TGTGCCAGCATCCTTAGGGCAGATTCCGGGGAGCTGTTTTTT.

The rearrangement joins TRBV5-6 to TRBJ1-5; D unresolved. The length of the CDR3 is 14 residues. Germline CDR1 and CDR2: SGHDT and YYEEEE. V was cut by 1 base and J by 4 bases, with 9 bases left in between. CDR3 nucleotide sequence: TGTGCCAGCAGCTTGATTTCCGGTAATCAGCCCCAGCATTTT. Translation gives CASSLISGNQPQHF.

The chain couples TRBV7-6 to TRBJ1-1; weak D call: TRBD1 (6 bases). Germline values: CDR1 SGHVS, CDR2 FNYEAQ. Trimming took 6 bases from V and 1 from J, leaving 15 bases between them. The CDR3 is made up of 15 amino acids. The chain's CDR3 is CASSLMTGANTEAFF. CDR3 DNA sequence: TGTGCCAGCAGTTTAATGACAGGAGCGAACACTGAAGCTTTCTTT. The complete variable domain, with remaining parts taken from reference TRBV7-6 and TRBJ1-1, reads GAGVSQSPRYKVTKRGQDVALRCDPISGHVSLYWYRQALGQGPEFLTYFNYEAQQDKSGLPNDRFSAERPEGSISTLTIQRTEQRDSAMYRCASSLMTGANTEAFFGQGTRLTVV.

This chain links TRBV7-2 with TRBJ2-1; D gene unclear. Germline V gene sequence: CDR1 SGHTA, CDR2 FQGNSA. The germline V and J ends were trimmed by 5 bases and 6 bases, with 14 bases remaining between them. This CDR3 is 14 amino acids long. The CDR3 DNA is TGTGCCAGCAGCCATCGCAACCGACTCAATGAGCAGTTCTTC. The encoded protein is CASSHRNRLNEQFF.

The rearrangement joins TRBV4-3 to TRBJ1-3; TRBD1 might be the D (5 bases). Germline CDR1 LGHNA, CDR2 YSLEER. The length of the CDR3 is 17 residues. Deletions cut 0 bases from V and 9 bases from J, with 21 bases between. CDR3 DNA: TGCGCCAGCAGCCAAGATGCGGCCAGCGGCGGGGGAGGCACCATATATTTT. It yields the protein CASSQDAASGGGGTIYF.

This chain's CDR3 is CASSLGGYSYGYTF. The CDR3 DNA sequence: TGTGCCAGCTCATTGGGGGGTTACAGCTATGGCTACACCTTC. V usage is TRBV18 and J usage is TRBJ1-2, with D perhaps matching TRBD1 (5 bases). V lost 5 bases to trimming and J lost 4 bases, with 14 bases between them. This CDR3 has 14 residues. From germline, CDR1 is KGHSH and CDR2 LQKENI. The variable domain in full, completed from reference TRBV18 and TRBJ1-2, reads NAGVMQNPRHLVRRRGQEARLRCSPMKGHSHVYWYRQLPEEGLKFMVYLQKENIIDESGMPKERFSAEFPKEGPSILRIQQVVRGDSAAYFCASSLGGYSYGYTFGSGTRLTVV.

This chain links TRBV28 with TRBJ2-6; D gene ambiguous. Germline V CDR1 and CDR2: MDHEN, SYDVKM. V lost 7 bases to trimming and J lost 0 bases, with 7 bases between them. The CDR3 has 14 amino acids. The CDR3 region has the DNA TGTGCCAGCATACCGTCCTCTGGGGCCAACGTCCTGACTTTC. Amino acid sequence: CASIPSSGANVLTF.

The rearrangement joins TRBV28 to TRBJ1-2; a weak D match, TRBD1 (6 bases). The CDR3 spans 12 residues. Germline values: CDR1 MDHEN, CDR2 SYDVKM. The ends were cut back, 7 bases at V and 1 base at J, with 7 bases in the middle. The CDR3 loop is CASKDSNYGYTF. In nucleotides, the CDR3 is TGTGCCAGCAAGGACAGTAACTATGGCTACACCTTC.

V usage is TRBV5-1 and J usage is TRBJ2-1; 8 bases match TRBD1. Germline V gene lookup returns CDR1 SGHRS and CDR2 YFSETQ. V was pared by 1 base and J by 2 bases, with 2 bases of the junction left unmatched. This CDR3 spans 15 amino acids. CDR3: CASSLRQGTYNEQFF. The DNA for the CDR3 is TGCGCCAGCAGCTTGAGACAGGGGACCTACAATGAGCAGTTCTTC.

This clone was seen only once. The J gene is TRBJ2-5, the V gene TRBV30, with 11 positions matching TRBD2. Germline V gene lookup returns CDR1 GTSNPN and CDR2 SVGIG (reference sequence). Unmatched junction bases numbered 13, after V lost 4 bases and J lost 9 bases. This CDR3 has 15 amino acids. The chain's CDR3 is CAWTRLAGSMGAQYF. DNA of the CDR3: TGTGCCTGGACCAGACTAGCGGGGTCGATGGGGGCCCAGTACTTC.

The chain is built from TRBV28 and TRBJ2-7; TRBD1 might be the D (5 bases). The germline V gene has CDR1 MDHEN and CDR2 SYDVKM. The V and J ends lost 2 bases and 3 bases respectively, with 11 bases between them. The CDR3 length is 14 residues. The CDR3 DNA follows: TGTGCCAGCAGTTTACGGCAGGGTCACTACGAGCAGTACTTC. It encodes CASSLRQGHYEQYF.

This rearrangement joins TRBV5-6 to TRBJ1-1; the D gene is possibly TRBD1 (6 bases). The germline CDR1 and CDR2 sequences are SGHDT and YYEEEE. V gave up 2 bases and J gave up 3 bases, with 11 bases separating them. This CDR3 spans 14 amino acids. The CDR3 DNA is TGTGCCAGCAGCTTACCAGGGGATGACACTGAAGCTTTCTTT. Residues: CASSLPGDDTEAFF.

V is TRBV5-4 and J is TRBJ2-1; 9 positions match TRBD2. CDR3 length: 14 residues. Per germline, CDR1 SGHNT and CDR2 YYREEE (reference sequence). Germline trimming cut 3 bases from V and 7 bases from J; bases unmatched to any gene: 5. The DNA for the CDR3 is TGTGCCAGCAGCTCGACTAGCGGTGATAATGAGCAGTTCTTC. Residues: CASSSTSGDNEQFF.

The rearrangement uses TRBV4-2 and TRBJ2-3; 7 bases line up with TRBD1. CDR1 is LGHNA, CDR2 YNFKEQ, per germline. CDR3 size: 17 residues. Trimming at V came to 0 bases and at J to 3 bases, leaving 9 bases not matched to a gene. This CDR3 reads CASSQEGRGGSTDTQYF. CDR3 bases: TGTGCCAGCAGCCAAGAAGGTAGAGGGGGCTCTACAGATACGCAGTATTTT.

The chain has TRBV7-9 and TRBJ1-6; no definite D call. Germline CDR1 SEHNR, CDR2 FQNEAQ (reference sequence). CDR3 length: 13 residues. The V gene lost 1 base and the J gene lost 9 bases, with 7 bases spanning the gap. CDR3 sequence (DNA): TGTGCCAGCAGCTTAGGTCAGGCTTCACCCCTCCACTTT. This codes for CASSLGQASPLHF.

The V and J genes are TRBV28 and TRBJ1-2; D gene unclear. V lost 2 bases and J lost 4, with 8 bases in between. The CDR3 runs to 13 residues. In germline, CDR1 is MDHEN, CDR2 SYDVKM. CDR3 bases: TGTGCCAGCAGTTTAAGGATTAGCTATGGCTACACCTTC. Protein: CASSLRISYGYTF.

The genes are TRBV14 and TRBJ1-2; the match to TRBD1 covers 10 bases. This CDR3 is 15 amino acids long. The germline V gene encodes CDR1 SGHDN and CDR2 FVKESK. With V trimmed by 2 bases and J by 6 bases, 6 bases remained unmatched. The CDR3 DNA is TGTGCCAGCAGCCAACTGGACAGGGGGTCCCATGGCTACACCTTC. Protein product: CASSQLDRGSHGYTF.

The CDR3 protein is CASSLPLGPRREQYF. CDR3 bases: TGTGCCAGCAGTTTACCGTTGGGTCCCCGGCGCGAGCAGTACTTC. The V call is TRBV28, the J call TRBJ2-7; no firm D call. V was pared by 2 bases and J by 6 bases, with 17 bases between. CDR1 is MDHEN and CDR2 is SYDVKM in the germline V gene. There are 15 residues in the CDR3.

This chain links TRBV10-1 with TRBJ1-1, with D tentatively TRBD1 (5 bases). The CDR3 has 13 residues. The germline gives CDR1 WNHNN, CDR2 SYGVQD (reference sequence). Trimming left V 5 bases short and J 8 bases short, with 15 bases between. This chain's CDR3 is CASSSQGGLEAFF. In DNA form, the CDR3 reads TGCGCCAGCAGTTCTCAGGGTGGCTTGGAAGCTTTCTTT.